These 6 T cell receptor beta chains were all obtained from the same sample, sequenced in a study of T cell repertoires in cytomegalovirus infection. A single record per CDR3 protein comes from TCRdb applying MiXCR to the reads. The table has 630,000 or so distinct CDR3 sequences, about 24% seen once. The specimen was CD8+ T cells from PBMCs. The source is a human donor in good health (CMV status not recorded). Some clones in this sample may be carry-over from other donors' samples.

This clonotype has just a few counts. V usage is TRBV28 and J usage is TRBJ1-3; no clear D. Germline V gene sequence: CDR1 MDHEN, CDR2 SYDVKM. The CDR3 covers 13 residues. Trimming took off 7 bases at V and 0 bases at J, with 7 bases between the two ends. In DNA, the CDR3 is TGTGCCAGCACCCCCTACTCTGGAAACACCATATATTTT. Protein product: CASTPYSGNTIYF.

This clonotype was observed a few times. The chain uses TRBV27 and TRBJ2-3; TRBD2 agrees at 15 bases. This CDR3 has 19 residues. J lost 3 bases, V lost 5 bases, and 12 bases had no gene match. CDR1 is MNHEY and CDR2 is SMNVEV in the germline V gene (reference sequence). The CDR3 spells CASSPWTSGGAIVTDTQYF. CDR3 DNA: TGTGCCAGCAGTCCATGGACTAGCGGGGGGGCCATAGTTACAGATACGCAGTATTTT.

This clonotype was seen ten or more times. The chain is built from TRBV7-9 and TRBJ1-2; 11 bases agree with TRBD1. V was clipped by 5 bases and J by 8 bases; unmatched bases: 7. The germline V gene has CDR1 SEHNR and CDR2 FQNEAQ (reference sequence). The CDR3 extends over 14 amino acids. The CDR3 sequence: CASSQPGQGEGYTF. Here the CDR3 DNA reads TGTGCCAGCAGCCAACCGGGACAGGGGGAAGGCTACACCTTC.

Comments on this clonotype: The CDR3 end shows no conserved phenylalanine or tryptophan, and so a read error is likely. The rearrangement joins TRBV9 to TRBJ2-6, with D possibly matching TRBD2 (6 bases). This CDR3 comprises 17 residues. V was cut by 2 bases and J by 0 bases, with 12 bases left in between. The V gene's germline CDR1 is SGDLS and CDR2 YYNGEE. In nucleotides, the CDR3 is TGTGCCAGCAGCGTCTCCGTGGGGGGCTCTGGGGCCAACGTCCTGACTTCC. Protein: CASSVSVGGSGANVLTS.

This clonotype was seen only a few times. This chain uses TRBV20-1 with TRBJ2-1; no firm D call. The V gene lost 0 bases and the J gene lost 1 base, with 10 bases spanning the gap. This CDR3 comprises 15 residues. CDR1 is DFQATT, CDR2 SNEGSKA, per germline (reference sequence). This chain's CDR3 is CSARDPLGSYNEQFF. The CDR3 DNA sequence: TGCAGTGCTAGAGACCCCCTGGGTTCCTACAATGAGCAGTTCTTC.

This clonotype was seen repeatedly, ten times or more. The gene calls are TRBV2 and TRBJ1-5, with 11 nucleotides matching TRBD1. Germline CDR1 and CDR2: SNHLY and FYNNEI. V gave up 7 bases and J gave up 11 bases; unmatched junction bases: 7. The CDR3 has 13 amino acids. CDR3 residues: CASTDRGPLTQHF. The DNA for the CDR3 is TGTGCCAGCACGGACAGGGGGCCCCTAACCCAGCATTTT.